This T cell receptor (beta chain) was obtained from a study of shared clonotypes between healthy human individuals. Study as a whole: Per donor, CD8 memory used one plate, CD8 naive used two, CD4 memory used three and CD4 naive used three. Study-level results: Among several donors, approximately 5% of naive CD4 clonotypes were found in common. It was the few donors that limited the genetic and exposure-history diversity represented.

On this clone: Its antigen is not known.

Pooled CD45RO+ cells and CCR7-negative CD45RA+ TemRA cells made up CD8 memory. Germline CDR1 reads GTSNPN; CDR2 reads SVGIG (reference sequence). Trimming took off 4 bases at V and 5 bases at J, with 13 bases between the two ends. The CDR3 runs 13 residues. Only in-frame clones appear in the TCRdb table, and some are missing; sequencing was by immunoSEQ multiplex PCR. This table has roughly 660,000 clones, roughly 91% appearing once. This TCR was recovered from a man in his late teens or twenties in good health. Some clones in this sample may be carry-over from other donors' samples. The gene calls are TRBV30 and TRBJ2-3; D not certain. The specimen sequenced was memory CD8+ T cells from PBMCs. Described subset: CD45RO+ cells pooled with CCR7-negative TemRA cells. This chain's CDR3 is CAWTGLVGDTQYF. As DNA, the CDR3 is TGTGCCTGGACTGGGCTCGTAGGAGATACGCAGTATTTT.